A selection of T cell receptor beta chains follows, all from one sample in a study of blood T cell repertoires in COVID-19. Profiling relied on immunoSEQ multiplex PCR, and the TCRdb table lists in-frame clones only, not all of them. The table lists 150,000 to 200,000 clones, 80% to 85% of them singletons, with roughly 15% in the top ten. Sequenced material: peripheral blood. These receptors all stem from a woman aged 70 to 79 with COVID-19, enrolled during active disease. CDR3s include the opening cysteine and the closing phenylalanine or tryptophan. A D gene is named only where the DNA matches it firmly. Not every row has a clone size; where given, it reads once, few, many or a size class.

. 16 . TRBJ2-3 TRBV3-1/TRBV3-2 TGTGCCAGCAGCCATGTCGGCGGGGTGAGGGCAGATACGCAGTATTTT CASSHVGGVRADTQYF
. 14 . TRBJ2-7 TRBV5-1 TGCGCCAGCAGCTTGGACCCGAGCTCCTACGAGCAGTACTTC CASSLDPSSYEQYF
. 11 . TRBJ1-3 TRBV29-1 TGCAGCGTTATGTGGGGAGACACCATATATTTT CSVMWGDTIYF
. 11 . TRBJ2-5 TRBV13 TGTGCCAGCCGGGGGGCAGAGACCCAGTACTTC CASRGAETQYF
TRBD1 16 . TRBJ2-2 TRBV6-6 TGTGCCAGCAGCGACGTCTCAGGGGGCGCGGGCCGGGAGCTGTTTTTT CASSDVSGGAGRELFF
. 13 . TRBJ1-3 TRBV9 TGTGCCAGCAGCGTAGATCAAGGAAACACCATATATTTT CASSVDQGNTIYF
. 13 . TRBJ2-7 TRBV2 TGTGCCAGCAGTGAACAGGGTACCTACGAGCAGTACTTC CASSEQGTYEQYF
TRBD2 14 . TRBJ2-3 TRBV7-3 TGTGCCAGCAGCTCGGGGGGGATCGCAGATACGCAGTATTTT CASSSGGIADTQYF
TRBD2 14 . TRBJ2-5 TRBV6-5 TGTGCCAGCAGTCAGGGACTAGCGGGAGAGACCCAGTACTTC CASSQGLAGETQYF
TRBD1 14 . TRBJ2-1 TRBV5-8 TGTGCCAGCAGCTTGCGACAGGGCTACAATGAGCAGTTCTTC CASSLRQGYNEQFF
. 15 . TRBJ2-7 TRBV7-6 TGTGCCAGCAGCTTAGCGGCGGGACTTCTCTACGAGCAGTACTTC CASSLAAGLLYEQYF
TRBD1 14 few TRBJ1-2 TRBV2 TGTGCCAGCAGTGAAGCCAGGACAGGGGCGAGGTACACCTTC CASSEARTGARYTF
TRBD2 15 . TRBJ2-5 TRBV2 TGTGCCAGCAGCCCGGGACTAGCGGGGAAAGAGACCCAGTACTTC CASSPGLAGKETQYF
. 11 . TRBJ1-2 TRBV6-5 TGTGCCAGCCCAGGGATCTATGGCTACACCTTC CASPGIYGYTF
TRBD1 13 . TRBJ2-1 TRBV4-2 TGTGCCAGCAGCTGGGACAGGGAGAATGAGCAGTTCTTC CASSWDRENEQFF
. 15 . TRBJ2-1 TRBV11-2 TGTGCCAGCAGCTTAGACGGGAGCTCCTACAATGAGCAGTTCTTC CASSLDGSSYNEQFF
TRBD2 15 few TRBJ2-3 TRBV10-2 TGCGCCAGCAGACTAGCGGGGTCACCCACAGATACGCAGTATTTT CASRLAGSPTDTQYF
TRBD1 15 . TRBJ1-1 TRBV6-5 TGTGCCAGCCGATACCTCTACAGGGGAGGCACTGAAGCTTTCTTT CASRYLYRGGTEAFF
TRBD2 20 . TRBJ2-2 TRBV19 TGTGCCAGTAGTATCGTTGGACTAGCGGGGGCACGGAGAGGATCGGGGGAGCTGTTTTTT CASSIVGLAGARRGSGELFF
TRBD1 16 . TRBJ2-7 TRBV5-1 TGCGCCAGCAGCTTGGGCGGGACAGGGGAAGTCTACGAGCAGTACTTC CASSLGGTGEVYEQYF
TRBD2 14 . TRBJ2-1 TRBV3-1/TRBV3-2 TGTGCCAGCAGTACGGGACTAGGTAACAATGAGCAGTTCTTC CASSTGLGNNEQFF
. 12 . TRBJ1-1 TRBV29-1 TGCAGCGGGGCAGGGTGGGGCACTGAAGCTTTCTTT CSGAGWGTEAFF
. 14 . TRBJ2-7 TRBV7-9 TGTGCCAGCAGCGCCTTTGCGGGTTCCTACGAGCAGTACTTC CASSAFAGSYEQYF
. 13 . TRBJ1-5 TRBV19 TGTGCCAGTAGCCAAACTCGGGGACAGCCCCAGCATTTT CASSQTRGQPQHF
TRBD1 14 few TRBJ2-5 TRBV6-5 TGTGCCAGCAGTATCAACAGGGGGCGGGAGACCCAGTACTTC CASSINRGRETQYF
TRBD2 15 . TRBJ2-1 TRBV3-1/TRBV3-2 TGTGCCAGCAGCCCCCAGGGGGTAGCGGGAGCCGAGCAGTTCTTC CASSPQGVAGAEQFF
TRBD1 14 . TRBJ2-3 TRBV19 TGTGCCAGTAAGGGGACAGGTGAAGGAGATACGCAGTATTTT CASKGTGEGDTQYF
. 13 . TRBJ1-1 TRBV12-3/TRBV12-4 TGTGCCAGCAGTCGCGGCCTGAACACTGAAGCTTTCTTT CASSRGLNTEAFF
TRBD1 14 . TRBJ1-2 TRBV9 TGTGCCAGCAGCTTCCGAGGGGGCCCCTATGGCTACACCTTC CASSFRGGPYGYTF
. 12 . TRBJ1-1 TRBV12-3/TRBV12-4 TGTGCCAGCACCCCGCGAAGGGGCGAAGCTTTCTTT CASTPRRGEAFF
. 13 . TRBJ2-7 TRBV7-2 TGTGCCAGCAGCGGACAGCCCCCCCACGAGCAGTACTTC CASSGQPPHEQYF
. 16 . TRBJ2-1 TRBV6-5 TGTGCCAGCAGTTACTCGACTTCCCTGTCCTTTAGTGAGCAGTTCTTC CASSYSTSLSFSEQFF
. 16 once TRBJ1-4 TRBV7-9 TGTGCCAGCAGCCCCCCTCTGGGGAGGGTCCAGGAAAAACTGTTTTTT CASSPPLGRVQEKLFF
. 15 . TRBJ1-1 TRBV28 TGTGCCAGCACTCCACTCGTTACAGGGAAGGATGAAGCTTTCTTT CASTPLVTGKDEAFF
. 14 few TRBJ2-2 TRBV10-3 TGTGCCATCAGTGCTGGACAGTCAGCCGGGGAGCTGTTTTTT CAISAGQSAGELFF
. 15 . TRBJ1-5 TRBV27 TGTGCCAGCAGCTTCGACAGGAGTAGCAATCAGCCCCAGCATTTT CASSFDRSSNQPQHF
. 15 . TRBJ1-1 TRBV15 TGTGCCACCAGAGTCGGGTTTTCGGGCGGGCGTGAAGCTTTCTTT CATRVGFSGGREAFF
TRBD1 16 . TRBJ2-5 TRBV7-8 TGTGCCAGCAGCTCGGGACAGGGGGTGGGAAAGGAGACCCAGTACTTC CASSSGQGVGKETQYF
TRBD2 15 once TRBJ2-1 TRBV5-6 TGTGCCAGCAGCTCCGGGACTAGCACTGTAAATGAGCAGTTCTTC CASSSGTSTVNEQFF
. 15 . TRBJ1-2 TRBV5-4 TGTGCCAGCAGGACGCCCCGGGACTCTATAGGAGGCTACACCTTC CASRTPRDSIGGYTF
. 15 . TRBJ1-1 TRBV15 TGTGCCACCAGCAGAGATTCGTGGCAGGGGATTGAAGCTTTCTTT CATSRDSWQGIEAFF
TRBD1 15 once TRBJ2-1 TRBV19 TGTGCCAGTAGTCCAGGACAGGGGGCCGGGGATGAGCAGTTCTTC CASSPGQGAGDEQFF
TRBD1 15 . TRBJ2-3 TRBV9 TGTGCCAGCAGCGAACGGACAGGGAGCACAGATACGCAGTATTTT CASSERTGSTDTQYF
. 15 . TRBJ2-3 TRBV7-3 TGTGCCAGCAGCCTCAGAGGCGGGTGGGTAGATACGCAGTATTTT CASSLRGGWVDTQYF
TRBD1 15 . TRBJ1-6 TRBV27 TGTGCCAGCACCTCGGGACAGGGGTTAGGATCACCCCTCCACTTT CASTSGQGLGSPLHF
. 16 . TRBJ1-2 TRBV9 TGTGCCAGCAGCGCAGAGCTTCAACAGGGTTTTAATGGCTACACCTTC CASSAELQQGFNGYTF
. 14 few TRBJ1-5 TRBV6-2/TRBV6-3 TGTGCCAGCAGTTCTTGGCAGGACAATCAGCCCCAGCATTTT CASSSWQDNQPQHF
TRBD2 14 once TRBJ2-2 TRBV6-5 TGTGCCAGCATTCCTAGCGGGGGCCACGGGGAGCTGTTTTTT CASIPSGGHGELFF
. 16 . TRBJ2-3 TRBV7-2 TGTGCCAGCAGCCCCCGGGAGAGTCGGGGCACAGATACGCAGTATTTT CASSPRESRGTDTQYF
TRBD2 17 . TRBJ2-7 TRBV7-6 TGTGCCAGCAGCGACCAGATTTCTAGCGGGTTAATCTACGAGCAGTACTTC CASSDQISSGLIYEQYF
. 15 once TRBJ2-5 TRBV5-1 TGCGCCAGCAGCCCCGGAGGGGGGGCCCAAGAGACCCAGTACTTC CASSPGGGAQETQYF
TRBD1 16 . TRBJ1-5 TRBV28 TGTGCCAGCAGCCCCCTATTAAGGGGGCCGAATCAGCCCCAGCATTTT CASSPLLRGPNQPQHF
. 13 . TRBJ1-1 TRBV19 TGTGCCAGTAGTAGCCTGGGGGGGACTGAAGCTTTCTTT CASSSLGGTEAFF
. 14 . TRBJ1-2 TRBV7-2 TGTGCCAGCAGCCGGCGGGGGGAGAACTATGGCTACACCTTC CASSRRGENYGYTF